The rows below give T cell receptor beta chains drawn from one sample of a study of shared clonotypes between healthy human individuals. Produced via immunoSEQ multiplex PCR; TCRdb's table is partial and in-frame only. Among some 2.4 million clones listed, over 85% were seen once. Sequences were obtained from naive CD4+ T cells from PBMCs. These receptors all stem from a man between 18 and 29 years old in good health. Some clones in this sample may be carry-over from other donors' samples. Both conserved end residues are part of each CDR3. Fields, in order: V gene, D gene, clone size, J gene, CDR3 DNA, CDR3 protein. D genes are given only for firm matches. Clone size, where shown, is once, few, many, or a class for clones that have expanded.

TRBV5-1,TRBD1,-,TRBJ2-2,TGCGCCAGCCAGCCGGGACAGGGGAACACCGGGGAGCTGTTTTTT,CASQPGQGNTGELFF
TRBV19,TRBD2,-,TRBJ2-7,TGTGCCAGTAGTATAATCGGGACTAGTAACGAGCAGTACTTC,CASSIIGTSNEQYF
TRBV18,-,-,TRBJ2-5,TGTGCCAGCTCACCAAGGAGGGAAGAGACCCAGTACTTC,CASSPRREETQYF
TRBV6-1,TRBD1,-,TRBJ2-4,TGTGCCAGCAGTGAAGCGCTGGGGACAGGGGTTCAGTACTTC,CASSEALGTGVQYF
TRBV7-9,-,few,TRBJ1-1,TGTGCCAGCAGCTTAGTTCCAGGGATGAACACTGAAGCTTTCTTT,CASSLVPGMNTEAFF
TRBV5-1,-,-,TRBJ2-2,TGCGCCAGCAGCTTGAGTCTAGGGGGGACAACCGGGGAGCTGTTTTTT,CASSLSLGGTTGELFF
TRBV20-1,-,-,TRBJ2-1,TGCAGTGCTACTGTAGGCTATGAGCAGTTCTTC,CSATVGYEQFF
TRBV18,-,-,TRBJ2-3,TGTGCCAGCTCAGGCAAGGGAGACCGTAATACGCAGTATTTT,CASSGKGDRNTQYF
TRBV2,-,once,TRBJ1-3,TGTGCCAGCAGTACGGACCCTTACTCTGGAAACACCATATATTTT,CASSTDPYSGNTIYF
TRBV28,TRBD1,-,TRBJ2-6,TGTGCCAGCATCGGACAGGGGAGCTCTGGGGCCAACGTCCTGACTTTC,CASIGQGSSGANVLTF
TRBV19,-,-,TRBJ1-5,TGTGCCAGTAGTAGGGATTATCAGCCCCAGCATTTT,CASSRDYQPQHF
TRBV5-1,-,-,TRBJ1-5,TGCGCCAGCATCGCGGGCCCTTATAGCAATCAGCCCCAGCATTTT,CASIAGPYSNQPQHF
TRBV11-2,TRBD1,-,TRBJ1-5,TGTGCCAGCAGCCCCGACAGGGCCCATTTATATCAGCCCCAGCATTTT,CASSPDRAHLYQPQHF
TRBV11-3,-,once,TRBJ2-1,TGTGCCAGCAGCTTAACGGCGGGGAATGAGCAGTTCTTC,CASSLTAGNEQFF
TRBV6-6,-,-,TRBJ2-1,TGTGCCAGCAGCTTGGGCCTCGTCTCCTACAATGAGCAGTTCTTC,CASSLGLVSYNEQFF
TRBV11-1,TRBD1,-,TRBJ2-7,TGTGCCAGCAGACCTTCGACAGGGGACTACGAGCAGTACTTC,CASRPSTGDYEQYF
TRBV30,-,-,TRBJ1-3,TGTGCCTGGAGTGTATTTGGTGGACGCAGGAGCTCTGGAAACACCATATATTTT,CAWSVFGGRRSSGNTIYF
TRBV5-1,-,-,TRBJ1-3,TGCGCCAGCAGCTATGAGGGACCGTACTCTGGAAACACCATATATTTT,CASSYEGPYSGNTIYF
TRBV20-1,-,-,TRBJ1-1,TGCAGTGCTGGACGGGGCACTGAAGCTTTCTTT,CSAGRGTEAFF
TRBV5-4,-,-,TRBJ2-3,TGTGCCAGCAGCTTGATGCCCACAGATACGCAGTATTTT,CASSLMPTDTQYF
TRBV12-5,-,-,TRBJ2-3,TGTGCTAGTGGTTTGTCGGGGGCAGATACGCAGTATTTT,CASGLSGADTQYF
TRBV7-9,-,-,TRBJ2-2,TGTGCCAGCAGCTTAGGGGTCCCCGCCGGGGAGCTGTTTTTT,CASSLGVPAGELFF
TRBV5-1,-,-,TRBJ2-3,TGCGCCAGCAGCTTCCCAGCTAGCACAGATACGCAGTATTTT,CASSFPASTDTQYF
TRBV5-1,TRBD1,-,TRBJ1-4,TGCGCCAGCAGCTCCTTTCAGGGGGCAACTAATGAAAAACTGTTTTTT,CASSSFQGATNEKLFF
TRBV19,-,-,TRBJ1-2,TGTGCCAGCAAGCCAGGCGCTCACGACGGCCGGAGACTCGCTGGCTACACCTTC,CASKPGAHDGRRLAGYTF